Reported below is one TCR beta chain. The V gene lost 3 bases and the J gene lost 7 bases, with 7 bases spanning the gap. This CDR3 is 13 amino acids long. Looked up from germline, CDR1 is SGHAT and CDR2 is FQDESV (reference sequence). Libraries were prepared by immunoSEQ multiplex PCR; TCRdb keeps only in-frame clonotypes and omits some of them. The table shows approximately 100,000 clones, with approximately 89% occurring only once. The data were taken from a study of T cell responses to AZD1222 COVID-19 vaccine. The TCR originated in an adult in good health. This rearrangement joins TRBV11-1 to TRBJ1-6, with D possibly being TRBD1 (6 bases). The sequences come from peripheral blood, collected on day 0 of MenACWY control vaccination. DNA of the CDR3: TGTGCCAGCAGCTTTCAGGGGAATTCACCCCTCCACTTT. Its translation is CASSFQGNSPLHF. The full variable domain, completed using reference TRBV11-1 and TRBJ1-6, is EAEVAQSPRYKITEKSQAVAFWCDPISGHATLYWYRQILGQGPELLVQFQDESVVDDSQLPKDRFSAERLKGVDSTLKIQPAELGDSAMYLCASSFQGNSPLHFGNGTRLTVT.